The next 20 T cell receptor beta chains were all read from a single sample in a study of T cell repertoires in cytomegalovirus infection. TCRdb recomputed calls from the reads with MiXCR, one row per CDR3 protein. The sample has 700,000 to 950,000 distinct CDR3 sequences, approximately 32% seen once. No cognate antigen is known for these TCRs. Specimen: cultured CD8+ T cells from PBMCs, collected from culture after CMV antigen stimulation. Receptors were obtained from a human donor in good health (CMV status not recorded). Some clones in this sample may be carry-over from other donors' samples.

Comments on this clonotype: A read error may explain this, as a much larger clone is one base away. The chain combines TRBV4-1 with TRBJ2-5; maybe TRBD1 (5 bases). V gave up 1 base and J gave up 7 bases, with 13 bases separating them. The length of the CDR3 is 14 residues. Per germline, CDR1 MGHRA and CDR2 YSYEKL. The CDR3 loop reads CASSQGLGERTQYF. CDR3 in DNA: TGCGCCAGCAGCCAAGGGCTAGGGGAAAGGACCCAGTACTTC.

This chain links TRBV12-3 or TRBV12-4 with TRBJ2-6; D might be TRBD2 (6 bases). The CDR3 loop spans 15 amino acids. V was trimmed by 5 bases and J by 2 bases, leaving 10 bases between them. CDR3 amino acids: CASSGREAGANVLTF. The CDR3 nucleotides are TGTGCCAGCAGTGGCAGGGAGGCTGGGGCCAACGTCCTGACTTTC.

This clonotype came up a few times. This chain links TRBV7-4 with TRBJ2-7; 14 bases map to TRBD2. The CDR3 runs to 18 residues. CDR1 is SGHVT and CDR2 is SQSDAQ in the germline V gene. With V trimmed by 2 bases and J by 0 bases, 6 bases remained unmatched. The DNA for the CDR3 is TGTGCCAGCAGCTTAAAGGGACTAGCGGGGGTGAACTCCTACGAGCAGTACTTC. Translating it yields CASSLKGLAGVNSYEQYF.

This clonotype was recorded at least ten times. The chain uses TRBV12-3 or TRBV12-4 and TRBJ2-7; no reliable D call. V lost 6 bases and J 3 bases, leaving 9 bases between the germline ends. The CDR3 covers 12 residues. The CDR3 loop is CASSLSVYEQYF. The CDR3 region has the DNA TGTGCCAGCAGCTTATCCGTCTACGAGCAGTACTTC.

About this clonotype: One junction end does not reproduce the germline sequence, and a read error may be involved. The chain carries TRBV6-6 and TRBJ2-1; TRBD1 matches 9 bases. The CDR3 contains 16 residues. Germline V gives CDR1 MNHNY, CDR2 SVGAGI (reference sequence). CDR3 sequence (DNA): TGTGCCAACAGTGGGGGGACAGGGCGTTACTACAATGAGCAGTTCTTC. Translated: CANSGGTGRYYNEQFF.

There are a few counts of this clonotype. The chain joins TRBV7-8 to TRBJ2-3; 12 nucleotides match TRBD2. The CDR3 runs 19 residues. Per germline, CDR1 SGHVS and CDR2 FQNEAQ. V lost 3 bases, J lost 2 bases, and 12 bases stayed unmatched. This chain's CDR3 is CASSFGAGTSGFHTDTQYF. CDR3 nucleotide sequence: TGTGCCAGCAGCTTCGGGGCAGGGACTAGCGGGTTTCACACAGATACGCAGTATTTT.

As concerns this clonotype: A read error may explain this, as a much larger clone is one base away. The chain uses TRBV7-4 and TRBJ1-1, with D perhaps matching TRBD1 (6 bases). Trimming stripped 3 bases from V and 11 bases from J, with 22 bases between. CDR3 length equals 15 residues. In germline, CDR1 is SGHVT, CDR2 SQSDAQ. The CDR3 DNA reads TGTGCCAGCAGCTTGGTCGGGACACCTAAGTCAGGGGCTTTCTTT. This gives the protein CASSLVGTPKSGAFF.

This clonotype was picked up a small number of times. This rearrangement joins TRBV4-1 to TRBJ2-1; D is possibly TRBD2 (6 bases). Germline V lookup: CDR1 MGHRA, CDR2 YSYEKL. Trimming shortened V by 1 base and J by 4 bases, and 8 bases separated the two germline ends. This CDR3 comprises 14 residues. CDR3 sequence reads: CASSQVADYNEQFF. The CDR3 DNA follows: TGCGCCAGCAGCCAAGTAGCGGATTACAATGAGCAGTTCTTC.

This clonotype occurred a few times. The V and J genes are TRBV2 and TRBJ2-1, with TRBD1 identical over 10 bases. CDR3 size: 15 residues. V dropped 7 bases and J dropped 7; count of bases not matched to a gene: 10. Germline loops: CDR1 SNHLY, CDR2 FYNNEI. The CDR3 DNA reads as TGTGCCAGCAATTTCCGGGACAGGGGATTTAATGAGCAGTTCTTC. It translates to CASNFRDRGFNEQFF.

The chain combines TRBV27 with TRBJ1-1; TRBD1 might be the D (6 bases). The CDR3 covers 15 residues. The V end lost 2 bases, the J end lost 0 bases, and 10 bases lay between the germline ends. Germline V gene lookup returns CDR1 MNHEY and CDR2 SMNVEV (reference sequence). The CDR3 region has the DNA TGTGCCAGCAGTTTAACAGGGCCCATGAACACTGAAGCTTTCTTT. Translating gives CASSLTGPMNTEAFF.

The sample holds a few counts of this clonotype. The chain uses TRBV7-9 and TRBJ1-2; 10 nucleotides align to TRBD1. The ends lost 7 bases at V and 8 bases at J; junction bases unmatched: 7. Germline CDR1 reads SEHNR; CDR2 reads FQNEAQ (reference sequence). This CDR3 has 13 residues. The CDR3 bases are TGTGCCAGCAACCCCGGGACAGGGGTCGGCTACACCTTC. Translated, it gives CASNPGTGVGYTF.

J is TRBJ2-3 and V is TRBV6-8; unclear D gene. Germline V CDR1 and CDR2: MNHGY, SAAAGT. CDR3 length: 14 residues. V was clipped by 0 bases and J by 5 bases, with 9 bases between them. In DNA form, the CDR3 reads TGTGCCAGCAGTTACTCGGCAGTCGGAGATACGCAGTATTTT. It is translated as CASSYSAVGDTQYF.

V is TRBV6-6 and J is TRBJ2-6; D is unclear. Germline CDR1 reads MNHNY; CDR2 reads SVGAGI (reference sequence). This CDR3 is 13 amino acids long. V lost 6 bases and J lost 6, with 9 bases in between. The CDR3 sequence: CASSWALANVLTF. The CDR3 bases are TGTGCCAGCAGCTGGGCCCTGGCCAACGTCCTGACTTTC.

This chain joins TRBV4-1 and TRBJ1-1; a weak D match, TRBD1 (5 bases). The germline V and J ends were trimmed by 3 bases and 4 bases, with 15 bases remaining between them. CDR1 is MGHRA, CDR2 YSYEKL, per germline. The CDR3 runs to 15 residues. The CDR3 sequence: CASSQGLRSGTEAFF. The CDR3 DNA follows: TGCGCCAGCAGCCAGGGACTACGTTCCGGCACTGAAGCTTTCTTT.

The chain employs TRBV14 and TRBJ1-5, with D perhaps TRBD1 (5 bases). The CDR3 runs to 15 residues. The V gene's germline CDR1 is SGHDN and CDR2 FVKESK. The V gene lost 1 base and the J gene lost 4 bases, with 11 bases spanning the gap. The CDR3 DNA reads TGTGCCAGCAGCCAAGTAAGGGGACCAAATCAGCCCCAGCATTTT. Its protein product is CASSQVRGPNQPQHF.

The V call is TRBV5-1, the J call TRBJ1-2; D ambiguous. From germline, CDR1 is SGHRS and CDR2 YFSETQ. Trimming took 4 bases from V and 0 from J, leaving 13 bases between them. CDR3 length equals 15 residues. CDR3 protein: CASSTNQSPNYGYTF. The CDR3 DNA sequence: TGCGCCAGCAGCACCAACCAGTCCCCTAACTATGGCTACACCTTC.

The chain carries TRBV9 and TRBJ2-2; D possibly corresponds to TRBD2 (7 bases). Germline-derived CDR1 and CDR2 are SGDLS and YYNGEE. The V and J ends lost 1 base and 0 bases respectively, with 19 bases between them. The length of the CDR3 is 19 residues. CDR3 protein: CASSVRPRGAFSNTGELFF. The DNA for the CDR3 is TGTGCCAGCAGCGTAAGACCTCGGGGGGCGTTTTCGAACACCGGGGAGCTGTTTTTT.

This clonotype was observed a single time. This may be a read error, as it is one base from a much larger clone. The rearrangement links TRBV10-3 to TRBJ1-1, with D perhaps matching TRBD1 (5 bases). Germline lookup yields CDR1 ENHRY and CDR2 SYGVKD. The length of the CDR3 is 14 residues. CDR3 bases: TGTGCCACCAGTGACCCCGGGGGGAGCACTGAAGCTTTCTTT. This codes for CATSDPGGSTEAFF.

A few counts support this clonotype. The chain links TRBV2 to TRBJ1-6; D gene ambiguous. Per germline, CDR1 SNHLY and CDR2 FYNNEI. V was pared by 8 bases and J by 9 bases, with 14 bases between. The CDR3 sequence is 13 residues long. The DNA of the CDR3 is TGTGCCAGCGGAGAGACCCGGGTTTCACCCCTCCACTTT. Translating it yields CASGETRVSPLHF.

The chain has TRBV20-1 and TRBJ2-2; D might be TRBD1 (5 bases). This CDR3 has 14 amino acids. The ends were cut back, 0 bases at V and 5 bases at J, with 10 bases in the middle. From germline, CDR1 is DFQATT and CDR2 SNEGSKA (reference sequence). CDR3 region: CSARDQRGTGELFF. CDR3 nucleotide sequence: TGCAGTGCTAGAGATCAAAGGGGAACCGGGGAGCTGTTTTTT.